This T cell receptor (beta chain) originates from a study of CD8 T cells in ankylosing spondylitis (dated by TCRdb to between 2016 and 2019). Regarding the research as a whole: The study set out to find disease-linked TCR variants by profiling T cell receptor beta repertoires in ankylosing spondylitis patients and healthy donors. In total, the full study cohort was made up of 100 to 140 healthy donors and 25 ankylosing spondylitis patients. Samples of peripheral blood were taken, and for ankylosing spondylitis patients, synovial fluid was collected as well. Study-wide conclusions, independent of this receptor: The disease-linked clones were reported to be significantly enriched in matched synovial fluid samples from ankylosing spondylitis patients. The disease-linked clones had a CD8+ phenotype and were found at relatively low frequencies in peripheral blood. Blood from ankylosing spondylitis patients appeared to be characterized by a TCR beta motif composed of about eight highly homologous amino acid variants. Some motif variants had previously been reported in the synovial fluid and blood of reactive arthritis patients, which suggests shared mechanisms of disease initiation.

The germline V gene (reference sequence) yields DFQATT for CDR1 and SNEGSKA for CDR2. Measured from the cysteine to the phenylalanine, the CDR3 is 16 residues long. Only CDR3 DNA is held: 48 bases, read in frame from base 1. The germline V and J ends show losses of 1 base and 9 bases respectively, and no gene match explains 7 bases of the junction. This clonotype was seen ten or more times. This receptor's antigen is unknown. No quality values exist for individual bases; no much larger clone is one base distant. Instrument on record: Illumina HiSeq 2500. TCR beta libraries were prepared by quantitative 5'-RACE with molecular barcodes. The study's own analysis went as follows. To identify disease-linked TCR variants, a new computational method was used, one built on a probabilistic model of VDJ rearrangement. TCRdb reanalyzed the raw reads on its own, using fastp at Q25 for trimming and MiXCR for clone calling, and kept in-frame beta chains. Rows with a matching CDR3 protein are joined into one entry that keeps the most common DNA and genes. The V and J calls here are based on TCRdb, not the publication. Present in this sample are under 300,000 distinct CDR3 sequences, around 10% of which were seen just once. The ten largest clonotypes hold roughly 6.8% of the sample.

The rearranged chain carries TRBV20-1 and TRBJ2-2; 14 bases in the junction line up with TRBD2. The source of this sequence is a male donor with ankylosing spondylitis or in good health (not recorded which). Material for sequencing was blood, either unsorted or a sorted T cell fraction (not recorded which). The DNA sequence is TGCAGTGCTAGAGTACCGGGACTAGCGGGAGCCAGGGAGCTGTTTTTT. Its amino acids are CSARVPGLAGARELFF.